This T cell receptor (beta chain) was found in a study of shared clonotypes between healthy human individuals. The V gene lost 4 bases and the J gene lost 7 bases, with 13 bases spanning the gap. Germline lookup yields CDR1 LNHDA and CDR2 SQIVND (reference sequence). The CDR3 runs to 13 residues. TCRdb's table, derived via immunoSEQ multiplex PCR, lists solely in-frame clones and lacks some. The sample shows over a million clones, approximately 72% of them seen only once. Source material: memory CD4+ T cells sorted from blood. Subset denoted: CD45RA-negative fraction. V usage is TRBV19 and J usage is TRBJ1-1, with D uncertain. The TCR sequence derives from a man aged 18 to 29 in good health. The CDR3, as DNA: TGTGCCAGTAGTACCGGGGTGGGTGGTGAAGCTTTCTTT. Amino acid sequence: CASSTGVGGEAFF.